The rows below give T cell receptor beta chains drawn from one sample of a study of Graves' ophthalmopathy and Graves' hyperthyroidism. TCRdb reanalysed the multiplex PCR reads using MiXCR and keeps one entry per CDR3 protein. The data show around 1,000,000 distinct CDR3 sequences, 36% seen once. Sequencing used peripheral blood or thyroid tissue (not recorded which). All receptors derive from an adult man with Graves' hyperthyroidism. Each CDR3 is given with its conserved first and last residue. The D gene is left open where the match is weak. For some rows the clone size is stated as once, few or many, or as a class when expanded; others skip it.

abundance,d_gene,j_gene,v_gene,CDR3nt,CDR3aa
few,TRBD2,TRBJ2-1,TRBV2,TGTGCCAGCAGACGGGGCGGGAGCTCCTACAATGAGCAGTTCTTC,CASRRGGSSYNEQFF
few,TRBD1,TRBJ1-1,TRBV10-3,TGTGCCAGCAGTTACCCGCCGGGACAGGGGGAGGGCACTGAAGCTTTCTTT,CASSYPPGQGEGTEAFF
many,TRBD1,TRBJ2-5,TRBV5-8,TGTGCCAGCAGACCGGGACAGGGTGGGGAGACCCAGTACTTC,CASRPGQGGETQYF
-,TRBD1,TRBJ1-5,TRBV20-1,TGCAGTGCTTGGGGGGGGACAGGGAGGTTCGATCAGCCCCAGCATTTT,CSAWGGTGRFDQPQHF
many,-,TRBJ2-5,TRBV7-9,TGTGCCAGCAGCCATACCGGGACTGGAGAGACCCAGTACTTC,CASSHTGTGETQYF
-,TRBD2,TRBJ2-7,TRBV20-1,TGCAGTGCTAGAGATTTCGGGAGGATCTCCTACGAGCAGTACTTC,CSARDFGRISYEQYF
-,-,TRBJ1-1,TRBV20-1,TGCAGTGCTAAACCTCTCGCTGAAGCTTTCTTT,CSAKPLAEAFF
-,-,TRBJ2-5,TRBV12-3/TRBV12-4,TGTGCCAGCAGTCCAACCCGCGAACCCCCAGAGACCCAGTACTTC,CASSPTREPPETQYF
-,TRBD2,TRBJ2-7,TRBV7-9,TGCGCCAGCAGTACCCCTAGCGGGAGGGTGTACGAGCAGTACTTC,CASSTPSGRVYEQYF
many,-,TRBJ1-6,TRBV19,TGTGCCAGTAGCTGGGCCGGTGTACTGTCACCCCTCCACTTT,CASSWAGVLSPLHF
many,-,TRBJ2-7,TRBV15,TGTGCCACCAGCAGCCGACGGTCCTACGAGCAGTACTTC,CATSSRRSYEQYF
-,TRBD1,TRBJ2-5,TRBV6-6,TGTGCCAGCACCCCGGGACAGGGCGGGTACCAAGAGACCCAGTACTTC,CASTPGQGGYQETQYF
few,-,TRBJ1-1,TRBV5-5,TGTGCCAGCAGCTTGGACGGGAGGAGGGTTCCGGATGAAGCTTTCTTT,CASSLDGRRVPDEAFF
many,TRBD2,TRBJ2-2,TRBV25-1,TGTGCCAGCAGTGGAAGAAGCGGGGGTAACACCGGGGAGCTGTTTTTT,CASSGRSGGNTGELFF
few,-,TRBJ2-5,TRBV3-1,TGTGCCAGCAGCCAAGTCGTTCGGCGTCAAGAGACCCAGTACTTC,CASSQVVRRQETQYF
many,TRBD1,TRBJ1-2,TRBV5-1,TGCGCCAGCAGCACAGGACAGGTTGCGGGCTACACCTTC,CASSTGQVAGYTF
-,-,TRBJ1-3,TRBV10-3,TGTGCCAGCAGTTACTCGAAGCCGGGAGGAGGAAACACCATATATTTT,CASSYSKPGGGNTIYF
many,TRBD1,TRBJ1-5,TRBV2,TGTGCCAGCCATCTTACAGGGGGCTCTCAGCCCCAGCATTTT,CASHLTGGSQPQHF
-,-,TRBJ1-2,TRBV29-1,TGCAGCGCCCGGGTGGACTATGGCTACACCTTC,CSARVDYGYTF
many,-,TRBJ1-5,TRBV19,TGTGCCAGTAGTTTGGATCATAGCAATCAGCCCCAGCATTTT,CASSLDHSNQPQHF
once,-,TRBJ1-1,TRBV2,TGTGCCAGCAGTTCTAATACCCGGGGCCGGACTGAAGCTTTCTTT,CASSSNTRGRTEAFF
-,-,TRBJ2-2,TRBV6-6,TGTGCCAGCAGGGGGGTAGCGGCTTCCGGGGAGCTGTTTTTT,CASRGVAASGELFF
-,TRBD1,TRBJ2-7,TRBV15,TGTGCCACCAGCAGAGACGAGACAGGGGTAAACGAGCAGTACTTC,CATSRDETGVNEQYF
-,TRBD1,TRBJ1-4,TRBV28,TGTGCCAGCAGTTCACAGGGGGGAAATGAAAAACTGTTTTTT,CASSSQGGNEKLFF
-,TRBD1,TRBJ1-6,TRBV7-2,TGTGCCAGCAGCTTATTTGGGACAGGGGACCTCTCCTATAATTCACCCCTCCACTTT,CASSLFGTGDLSYNSPLHF
-,-,TRBJ2-7,TRBV2,TGTGCCAGCTACGCCGGGGACACCGGAGACTTC,CASYAGDTGDF
-,-,TRBJ1-5,TRBV19,TGTGCCAGTCGCGACGAGGGCAGACGTGGGGATCAGCATTTT,CASRDEGRRGDQHF
-,TRBD1,TRBJ2-5,TRBV4-1,TGCGCCAGCAGCCATCCCCGGGGACAGTCAGGCCCCCAAGAGACCCAGTACTTC,CASSHPRGQSGPQETQYF
many,-,TRBJ2-7,TRBV10-3,TGTGCCATCAGACCTGACTCCTACGAGCAGTACTTC,CAIRPDSYEQYF
-,-,TRBJ2-7,TRBV6-5,TGTGCCAGCAGTTACTCGATTTTAGGCGGCTACGAGCAGTACTTC,CASSYSILGGYEQYF
many,TRBD1,TRBJ2-7,TRBV7-9,TGTGCCAGCAGCGTCGTTGGGACAGGGGGCGGGTACGAGCAGTACTTC,CASSVVGTGGGYEQYF
-,-,TRBJ2-7,TRBV6-5,TGTGCCAGCAGTCCCATAGTAGGGGGGATGATCTACGAGCAGTACTTC,CASSPIVGGMIYEQYF
few,-,TRBJ1-1,TRBV6-5,TGTGCCAGCAGCCCCCGGCCGAGGGACACTGAAGCTTTCTTT,CASSPRPRDTEAFF
few,TRBD2,TRBJ2-7,TRBV7-8,TGTGCCAGCAGCTTACTCAGGACTAGCGGCCGTACCTACGAGCAGTACTTC,CASSLLRTSGRTYEQYF
few,-,TRBJ2-5,TRBV12-3/TRBV12-4,TGTGCCAGCAGTTTATGGGGGGTTCGGGGCCGAGAGACCCAGTACTTC,CASSLWGVRGRETQYF
many,TRBD2,TRBJ2-5,TRBV7-2,TGTGCCAGCAGCTACCCGCGGGGGGGCCGATTTTGGGAGACCCAGTACTTC,CASSYPRGGRFWETQYF
many,-,TRBJ1-1,TRBV4-2,TGTGCCAGCAGCCGAAGGGACGGGGGCAACACTGAAGCTTTCTTT,CASSRRDGGNTEAFF
many,-,TRBJ2-5,TRBV9,TGTGCCAGCAGCGCTGGGGACCGGGGCCCTCAAGAGACCCAGTACTTC,CASSAGDRGPQETQYF
once,-,TRBJ2-1,TRBV10-3,TGTGCCATCAGAGAGTACGATGAGCAGTTCTTC,CAIREYDEQFF
-,-,TRBJ1-2,TRBV28,TGTGCCAGCGGGACGTTCTATGGCTACACCTTC,CASGTFYGYTF
many,-,TRBJ1-3,TRBV29-1,TGCAGCGCCTTGGACTTAGGAAACACCATATATTTT,CSALDLGNTIYF
many,TRBD1,TRBJ1-1,TRBV6-4,TGTGCCAGCAGTCACGGGACAGGGGGGATCACTGAAGCTTTCTTT,CASSHGTGGITEAFF
-,TRBD2,TRBJ2-7,TRBV11-2,TGTGCCAGCATGCGTGCCAGCGGGGGGACCTCCTACGAGCAGTACTTC,CASMRASGGTSYEQYF
-,-,TRBJ1-3,TRBV6-6,TGTGCCAGCGCTCAACGAACCCCGGACACCATATATTTT,CASAQRTPDTIYF
many,-,TRBJ2-5,TRBV18,TGTGCCAGCTCACGTTCATCGGGGGAGACCCAGTACTTC,CASSRSSGETQYF
-,TRBD1,TRBJ1-2,TRBV7-9,TGTGCCAGCAGCGTTGCCTTGGGACAGGGGTTTATCTATGGCTACACCTTC,CASSVALGQGFIYGYTF
few,-,TRBJ1-1,TRBV25-1,TGTGCCAGCAGTTCTTTTTCACAGGGGAACACTGAAGCTTTCTTT,CASSSFSQGNTEAFF
-,TRBD1,TRBJ2-2,TRBV19,TGTGCCAGCCGGGACAGGGTCTCCGCCGGGGAGCTGTTTTTT,CASRDRVSAGELFF
many,-,TRBJ2-7,TRBV7-9,TGTGCCAGCAGCCGTGGAGTGCTTTACGAGCAGTACTTC,CASSRGVLYEQYF
-,TRBD1,TRBJ1-1,TRBV29-1,TGCAGCGTTCACCTTGGGACAGGGGGCCAGGAGACTGAAGCTTTCTTT,CSVHLGTGGQETEAFF
-,-,TRBJ2-5,TRBV20-1,TGCAGTAGAGGGGAAATGGGGCAAGAGACCCAGTACTTC,CSRGEMGQETQYF
few,-,TRBJ1-4,TRBV2,TGTGCCAGCAGTGAAGAGGGGTTTCCTTGGGAAAAACTGTTTTTT,CASSEEGFPWEKLFF
few,-,TRBJ2-3,TRBV29-1,TGCAGCGGTACTCGGCGGGGCTTGGATACGCAGTATTTT,CSGTRRGLDTQYF
-,-,TRBJ1-1,TRBV10-1,TGCGCCAGCCCTTGTTATCAGAACACTGAAGCTTTCTTT,CASPCYQNTEAFF
-,-,TRBJ2-5,TRBV29-1,TGCAGCGTCCGGAGGGGGGGAGAGGAGACCCAGTACTTC,CSVRRGGEETQYF
many,-,TRBJ2-7,TRBV15,TGTGCCACCAGCAGAGGGATTGCGGAGCAGTACTTC,CATSRGIAEQYF
-,TRBD1,TRBJ1-5,TRBV20-1,TGCAGTGCTTCTCGACTAGCGGGACAGGGGTTTCAGCCCCAGCATTTT,CSASRLAGQGFQPQHF
many,-,TRBJ2-5,TRBV29-1,TGCAGCGTTGAGATGACATCTGGGGAGACCCAGTACTTC,CSVEMTSGETQYF
-,TRBD1,TRBJ1-4,TRBV7-9,TGCGCCAGCAGCCGAGGACAGGGGAGAAATGAAAAACTGTTTTTT,CASSRGQGRNEKLFF